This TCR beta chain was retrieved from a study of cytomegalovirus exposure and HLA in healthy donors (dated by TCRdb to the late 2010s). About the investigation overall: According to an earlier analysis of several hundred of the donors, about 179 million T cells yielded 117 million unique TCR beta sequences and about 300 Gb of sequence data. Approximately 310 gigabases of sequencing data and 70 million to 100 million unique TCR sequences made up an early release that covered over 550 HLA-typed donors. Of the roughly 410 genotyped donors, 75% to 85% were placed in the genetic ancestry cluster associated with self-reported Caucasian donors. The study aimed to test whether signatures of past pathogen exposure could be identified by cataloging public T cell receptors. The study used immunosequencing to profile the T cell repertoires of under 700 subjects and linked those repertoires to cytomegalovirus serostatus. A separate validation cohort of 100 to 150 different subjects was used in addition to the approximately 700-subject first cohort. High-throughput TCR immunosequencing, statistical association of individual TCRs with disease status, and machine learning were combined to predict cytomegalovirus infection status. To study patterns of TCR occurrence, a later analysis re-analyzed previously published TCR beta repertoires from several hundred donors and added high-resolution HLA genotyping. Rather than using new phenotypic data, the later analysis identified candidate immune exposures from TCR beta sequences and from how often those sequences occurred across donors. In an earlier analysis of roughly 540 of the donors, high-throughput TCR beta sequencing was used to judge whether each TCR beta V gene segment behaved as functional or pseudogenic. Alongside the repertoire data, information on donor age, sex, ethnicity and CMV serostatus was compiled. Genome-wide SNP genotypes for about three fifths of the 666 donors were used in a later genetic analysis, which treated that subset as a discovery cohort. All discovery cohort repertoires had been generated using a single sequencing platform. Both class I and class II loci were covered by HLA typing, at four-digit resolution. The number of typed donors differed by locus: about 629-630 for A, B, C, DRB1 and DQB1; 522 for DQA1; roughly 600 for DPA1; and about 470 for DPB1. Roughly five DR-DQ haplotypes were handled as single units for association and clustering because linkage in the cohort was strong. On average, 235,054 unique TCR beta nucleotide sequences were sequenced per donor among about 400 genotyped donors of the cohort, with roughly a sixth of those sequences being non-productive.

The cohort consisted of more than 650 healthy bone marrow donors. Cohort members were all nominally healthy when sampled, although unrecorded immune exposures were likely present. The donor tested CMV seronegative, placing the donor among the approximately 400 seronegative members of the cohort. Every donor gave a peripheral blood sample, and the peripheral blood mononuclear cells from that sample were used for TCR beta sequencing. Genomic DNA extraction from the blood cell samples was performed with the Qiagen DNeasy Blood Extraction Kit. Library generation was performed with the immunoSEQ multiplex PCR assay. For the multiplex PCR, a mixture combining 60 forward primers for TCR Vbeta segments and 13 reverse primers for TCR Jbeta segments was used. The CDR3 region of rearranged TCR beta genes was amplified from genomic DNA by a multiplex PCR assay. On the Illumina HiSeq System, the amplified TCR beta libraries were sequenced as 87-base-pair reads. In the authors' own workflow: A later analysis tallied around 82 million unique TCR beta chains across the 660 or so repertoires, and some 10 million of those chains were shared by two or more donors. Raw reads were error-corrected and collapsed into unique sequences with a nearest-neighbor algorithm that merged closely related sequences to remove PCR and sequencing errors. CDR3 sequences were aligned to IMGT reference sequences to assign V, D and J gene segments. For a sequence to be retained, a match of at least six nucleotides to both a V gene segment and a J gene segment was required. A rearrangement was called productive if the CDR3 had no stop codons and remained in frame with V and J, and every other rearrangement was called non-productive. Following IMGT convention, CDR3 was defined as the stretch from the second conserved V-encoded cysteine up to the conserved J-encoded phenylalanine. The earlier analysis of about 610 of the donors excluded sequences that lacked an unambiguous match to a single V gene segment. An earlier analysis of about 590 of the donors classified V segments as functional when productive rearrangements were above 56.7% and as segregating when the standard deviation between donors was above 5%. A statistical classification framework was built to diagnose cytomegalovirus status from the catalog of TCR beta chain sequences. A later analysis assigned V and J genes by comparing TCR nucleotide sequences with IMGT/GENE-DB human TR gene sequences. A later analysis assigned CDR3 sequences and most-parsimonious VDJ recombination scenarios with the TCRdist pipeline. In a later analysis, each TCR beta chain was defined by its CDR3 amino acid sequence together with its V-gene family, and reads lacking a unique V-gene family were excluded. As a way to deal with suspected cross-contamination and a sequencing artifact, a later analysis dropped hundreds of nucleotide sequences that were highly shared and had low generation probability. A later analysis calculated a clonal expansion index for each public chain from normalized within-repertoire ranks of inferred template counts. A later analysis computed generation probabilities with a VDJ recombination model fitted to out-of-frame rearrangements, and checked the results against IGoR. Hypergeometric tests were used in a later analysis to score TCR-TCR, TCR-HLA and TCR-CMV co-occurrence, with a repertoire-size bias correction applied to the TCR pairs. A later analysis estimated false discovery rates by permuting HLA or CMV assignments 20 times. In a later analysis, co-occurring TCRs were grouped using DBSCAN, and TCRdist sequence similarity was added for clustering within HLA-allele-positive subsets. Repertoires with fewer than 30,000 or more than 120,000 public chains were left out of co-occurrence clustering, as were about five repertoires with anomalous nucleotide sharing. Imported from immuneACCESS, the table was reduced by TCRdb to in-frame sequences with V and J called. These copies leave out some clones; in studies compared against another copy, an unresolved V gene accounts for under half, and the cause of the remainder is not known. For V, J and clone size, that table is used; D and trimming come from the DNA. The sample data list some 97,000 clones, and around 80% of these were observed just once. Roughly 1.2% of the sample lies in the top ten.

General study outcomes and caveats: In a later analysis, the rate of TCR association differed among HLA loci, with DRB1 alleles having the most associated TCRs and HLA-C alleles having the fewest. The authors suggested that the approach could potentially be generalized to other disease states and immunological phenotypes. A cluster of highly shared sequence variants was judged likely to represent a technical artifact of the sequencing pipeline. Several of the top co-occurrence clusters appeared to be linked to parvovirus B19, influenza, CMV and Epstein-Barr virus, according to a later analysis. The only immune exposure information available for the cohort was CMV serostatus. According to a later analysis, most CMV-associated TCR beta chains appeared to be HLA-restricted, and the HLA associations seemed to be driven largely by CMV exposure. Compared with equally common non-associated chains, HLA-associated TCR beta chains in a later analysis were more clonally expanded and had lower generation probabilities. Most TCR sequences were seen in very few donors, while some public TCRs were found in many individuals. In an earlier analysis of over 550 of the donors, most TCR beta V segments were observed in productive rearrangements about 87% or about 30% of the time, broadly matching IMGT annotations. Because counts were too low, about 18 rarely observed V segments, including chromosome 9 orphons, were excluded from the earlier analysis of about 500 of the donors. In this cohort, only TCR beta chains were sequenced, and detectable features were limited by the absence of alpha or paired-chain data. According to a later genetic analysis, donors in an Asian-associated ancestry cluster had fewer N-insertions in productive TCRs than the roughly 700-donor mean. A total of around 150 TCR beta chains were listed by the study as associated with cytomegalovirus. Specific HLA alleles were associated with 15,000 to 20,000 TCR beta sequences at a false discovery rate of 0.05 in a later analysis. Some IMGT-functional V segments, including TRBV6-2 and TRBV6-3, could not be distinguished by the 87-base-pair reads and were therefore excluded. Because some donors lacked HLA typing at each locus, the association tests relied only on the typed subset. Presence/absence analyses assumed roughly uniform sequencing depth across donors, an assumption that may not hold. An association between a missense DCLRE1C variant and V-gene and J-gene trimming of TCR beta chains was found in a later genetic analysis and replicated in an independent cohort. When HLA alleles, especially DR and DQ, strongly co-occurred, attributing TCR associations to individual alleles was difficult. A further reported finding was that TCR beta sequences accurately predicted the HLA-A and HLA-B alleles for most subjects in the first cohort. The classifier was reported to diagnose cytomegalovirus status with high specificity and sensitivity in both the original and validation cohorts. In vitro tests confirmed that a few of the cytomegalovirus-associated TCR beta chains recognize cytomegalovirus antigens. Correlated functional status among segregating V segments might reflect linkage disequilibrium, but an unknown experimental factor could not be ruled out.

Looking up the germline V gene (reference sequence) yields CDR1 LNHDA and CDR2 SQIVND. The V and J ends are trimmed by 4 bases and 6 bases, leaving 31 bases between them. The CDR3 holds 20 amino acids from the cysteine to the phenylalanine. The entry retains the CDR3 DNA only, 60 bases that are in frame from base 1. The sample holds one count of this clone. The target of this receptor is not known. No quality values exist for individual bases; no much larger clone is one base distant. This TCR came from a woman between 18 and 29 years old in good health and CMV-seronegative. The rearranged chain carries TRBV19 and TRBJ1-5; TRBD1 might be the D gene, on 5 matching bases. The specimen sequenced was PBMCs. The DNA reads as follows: TGTGCCAGTAGTACGGGGGGGAAATATCCGGGAACCGTAAGGGGTCAGCCCCAGCATTTT. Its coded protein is CASSTGGKYPGTVRGQPQHF.